This T cell receptor beta chain stems from a study of blood T cell repertoires in COVID-19. Source study methods: For nucleated cells, counts were estimated from reference gene primer amplification. Clones were read by immunoSEQ multiplex PCR, and TCRdb kept only the in-frame ones, dropping some. The DNA was the basis for D and trimming; V, J and clone size are from that table. The sample records over 85,000 clones, approximately 86% being singletons. CDR1 MNHNS and CDR2 SASEGT come from the germline V gene. The CDR3 sequence is 15 residues long. Trimming removed 0 bases from V and 10 bases from J, with 16 bases in between.

V and J are TRBV6-1 and TRBJ1-3; D not certain. The clonotype was recovered from a man in his fifties with active or convalescent COVID-19. Sequencing was carried out using peripheral blood. The CDR3 spells CASSEAAGRLSTIYF. The DNA for the CDR3 is TGTGCCAGCAGTGAAGCCGCGGGTCGCCTCTCTACCATATATTTT.